The rows below give T cell receptor beta chains drawn from one sample of a study of blood T cell repertoires in COVID-19. Libraries were prepared by immunoSEQ multiplex PCR; TCRdb keeps only in-frame clonotypes and omits some of them. The table has 70,000 to 100,000 clones, approximately 90% seen once. Sample: peripheral blood. All receptors derive from a woman of 80 years or more with acute or convalescent COVID-19. The CDR3 runs from the conserved cysteine through the conserved F or W. The D gene is left open where the match is weak. The size field is filled for only some rows; it gives once, few, many or a size class.

TRBV5-5	TRBJ1-4	-	TRBD1	CASSLGTGTTNEKLFF	TGTGCCAGCAGCTTGGGGACAGGGACAACTAATGAAAAACTGTTTTTT
TRBV7-9	TRBJ1-4	-	-	CASSSEATNEKLFF	TGTGCCAGCAGCTCAGAGGCAACTAATGAAAAACTGTTTTTT
TRBV7-3	TRBJ1-1	-	TRBD1	CASSSQGGTEAFF	TGTGCCAGCAGCTCCCAGGGGGGCACTGAAGCTTTCTTT
TRBV10-3	TRBJ2-1	once	TRBD2	CAISVTSGSHEQFF	TGTGCCATCAGTGTGACTAGCGGGAGCCATGAGCAGTTCTTC
TRBV19	TRBJ2-3	-	TRBD2	CASKRDSTDTQYF	TGTGCCAGCAAGCGGGATAGCACAGATACGCAGTATTTT
TRBV12-3/TRBV12-4	TRBJ2-7	-	-	CASSFSGEQYF	TGTGCCAGCAGTTTTTCGGGCGAGCAGTACTTC
TRBV18	TRBJ1-2	-	-	CASSGGQSYGYTF	TGTGCCAGCTCAGGTGGACAGTCCTATGGCTACACCTTC
TRBV12-3/TRBV12-4	TRBJ2-5	few	TRBD1	CASSLTGQVAYF	TGTGCCAGCAGTTTAACAGGACAGGTAGCGTACTTC
TRBV2	TRBJ1-2	-	-	CASSEGTVINYGYTF	TGTGCCAGCAGTGAAGGGACAGTGATTAACTATGGCTACACCTTC
TRBV28	TRBJ1-5	-	-	CASSFRPQSNQPQHF	TGTGCCAGCAGTTTCCGCCCACAGAGCAATCAGCCCCAGCATTTT
TRBV29-1	TRBJ1-2	-	TRBD1	CSARDSYYGYTF	TGCAGCGCCAGGGACAGCTACTATGGCTACACCTTC
TRBV7-2	TRBJ2-7	-	-	CASSSPTRAIYEQYF	TGTGCCAGCAGCTCGCCGACTAGGGCGATCTACGAGCAGTACTTC
TRBV5-5	TRBJ1-4	-	-	CASSLAQWEKLFF	TGTGCCAGCAGCTTGGCCCAGTGGGAAAAACTGTTTTTT
TRBV28	TRBJ2-1	-	TRBD1	CASRPADRAYNEQFF	TGTGCCAGCAGGCCCGCGGACAGGGCCTACAATGAGCAGTTCTTC
TRBV5-4	TRBJ2-3	once	-	CASSLEGGRVKDTQYF	TGTGCCAGCAGCTTGGAAGGTGGCAGGGTTAAAGATACGCAGTATTTT
TRBV30	TRBJ2-3	-	-	CAWSGPILADTQYF	TGTGCCTGGAGCGGTCCCATTTTAGCGGATACGCAGTATTTT
TRBV7-2	TRBJ2-7	-	TRBD2	CASSLAGGMVAVPYEQYF	TGTGCCAGCAGCTTAGCCGGGGGGATGGTAGCGGTTCCCTACGAGCAGTACTTC
TRBV7-2	TRBJ2-7	-	-	CASSTRTAYEQYF	TGTGCCAGCAGCACTCGGACAGCGTACGAGCAGTACTTC